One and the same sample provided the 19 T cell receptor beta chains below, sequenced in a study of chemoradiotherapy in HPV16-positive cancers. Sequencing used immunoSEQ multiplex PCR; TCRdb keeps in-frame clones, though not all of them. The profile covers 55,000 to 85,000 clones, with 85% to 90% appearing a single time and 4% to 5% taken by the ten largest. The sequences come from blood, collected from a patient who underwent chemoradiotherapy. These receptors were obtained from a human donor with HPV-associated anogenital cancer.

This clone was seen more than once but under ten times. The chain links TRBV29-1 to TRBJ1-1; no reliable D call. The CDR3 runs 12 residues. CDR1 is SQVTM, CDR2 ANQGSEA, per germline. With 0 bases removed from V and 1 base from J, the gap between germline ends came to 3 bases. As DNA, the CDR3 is TGCAGCGTTGAAGAACAGAACACTGAAGCTTTCTTT. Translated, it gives CSVEEQNTEAFF. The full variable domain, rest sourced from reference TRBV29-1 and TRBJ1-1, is SAVISQKPSRDICQRGTSLTIQCQVDSQVTMMFWYRQQPGQSLTLIATANQGSEATYESGFVIDKFPISRPNLTFSTLTVSNMSPEDSSIYLCSVEEQNTEAFFGQGTRLTVV.

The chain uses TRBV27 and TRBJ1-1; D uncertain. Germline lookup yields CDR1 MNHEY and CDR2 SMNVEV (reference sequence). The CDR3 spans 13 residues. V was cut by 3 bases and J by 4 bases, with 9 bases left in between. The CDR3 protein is CASSLAGGTEAFF. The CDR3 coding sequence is TGTGCCAGCAGTTTGGCAGGCGGCACTGAAGCTTTCTTT.

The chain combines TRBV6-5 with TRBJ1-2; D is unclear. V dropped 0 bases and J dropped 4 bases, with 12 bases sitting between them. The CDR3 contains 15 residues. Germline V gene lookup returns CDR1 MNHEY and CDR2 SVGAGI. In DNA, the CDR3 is TGTGCCAGCAGTTACTCCGGCCGAGGGAGCTATGGCTACACCTTC. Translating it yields CASSYSGRGSYGYTF.

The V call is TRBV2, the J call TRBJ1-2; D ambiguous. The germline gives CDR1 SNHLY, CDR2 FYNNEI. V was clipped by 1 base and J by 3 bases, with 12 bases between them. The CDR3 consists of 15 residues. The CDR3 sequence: CASSEDRAAHYGYTF. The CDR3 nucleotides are TGTGCCAGCAGTGAAGATAGGGCCGCGCACTATGGCTACACCTTC.

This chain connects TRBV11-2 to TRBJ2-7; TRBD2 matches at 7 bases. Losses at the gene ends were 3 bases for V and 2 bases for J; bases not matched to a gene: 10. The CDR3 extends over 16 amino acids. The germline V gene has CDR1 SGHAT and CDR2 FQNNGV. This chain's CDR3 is CASSLGGYRIAYEQYF. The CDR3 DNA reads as TGTGCCAGCAGCTTGGGGGGGTACCGTATAGCCTACGAGCAGTACTTC. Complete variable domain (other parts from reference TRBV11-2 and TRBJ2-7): EAGVAQSPRYKIIEKRQSVAFWCNPISGHATLYWYQQILGQGPKLLIQFQNNGVVDDSQLPKDRFSAERLKGVDSTLKIQPAKLEDSAVYLCASSLGGYRIAYEQYFGPGTRLTVT.

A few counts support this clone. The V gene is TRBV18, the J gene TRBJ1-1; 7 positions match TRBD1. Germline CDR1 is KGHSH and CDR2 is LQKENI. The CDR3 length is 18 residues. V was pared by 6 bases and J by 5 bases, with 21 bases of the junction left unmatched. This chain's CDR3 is CASSPVSFLQGINTEAFF. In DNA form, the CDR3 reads TGTGCCAGCTCCCCTGTGTCGTTCTTACAGGGGATTAATACTGAAGCTTTCTTT. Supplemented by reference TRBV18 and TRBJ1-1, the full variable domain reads NAGVMQNPRHLVRRRGQEARLRCSPMKGHSHVYWYRQLPEEGLKFMVYLQKENIIDESGMPKERFSAEFPKEGPSILRIQQVVRGDSAAYFCASSPVSFLQGINTEAFFGQGTRLTVV.

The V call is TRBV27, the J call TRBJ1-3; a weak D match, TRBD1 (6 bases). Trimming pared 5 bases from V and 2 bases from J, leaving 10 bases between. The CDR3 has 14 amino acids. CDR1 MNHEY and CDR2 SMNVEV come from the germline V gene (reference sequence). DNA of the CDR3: TGTGCCAGCAGTCTACAGGGAACTGGAAACACCATATATTTT. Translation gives CASSLQGTGNTIYF.

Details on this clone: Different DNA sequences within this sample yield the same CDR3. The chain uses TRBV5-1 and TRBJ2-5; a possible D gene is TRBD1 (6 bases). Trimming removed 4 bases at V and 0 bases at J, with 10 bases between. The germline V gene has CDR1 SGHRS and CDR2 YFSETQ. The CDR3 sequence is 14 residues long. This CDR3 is CASSLGADQETQYF. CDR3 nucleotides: TGCGCCAGCAGCCTGGGGGCAGACCAAGAGACCCAGTACTTC.

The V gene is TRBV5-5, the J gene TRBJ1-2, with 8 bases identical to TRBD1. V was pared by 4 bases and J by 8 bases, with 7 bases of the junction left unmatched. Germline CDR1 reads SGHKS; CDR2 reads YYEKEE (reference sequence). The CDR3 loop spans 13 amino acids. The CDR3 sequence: CASSTGQVDGYTF. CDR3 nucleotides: TGTGCCAGCAGCACGGGACAGGTCGACGGCTACACCTTC.

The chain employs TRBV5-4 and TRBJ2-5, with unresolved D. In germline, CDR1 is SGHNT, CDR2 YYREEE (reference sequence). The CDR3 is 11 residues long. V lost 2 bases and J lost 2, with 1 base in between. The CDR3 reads CASSLQETQYF. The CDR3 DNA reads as TGTGCCAGCAGCTTACAAGAGACCCAGTACTTC.

This CDR3 is CASSPMRRDNEQFF. In nucleotides, the CDR3 is TGTGCCAGCAGTCCCATGAGGAGGGACAATGAGCAGTTCTTC. The chain recombines TRBV7-2 with TRBJ2-1; TRBD2 is a possible D gene (6 bases). V lost 6 bases, J lost 5 bases, and 14 bases lay in between. The CDR3 loop spans 14 amino acids. Germline V lookup: CDR1 SGHTA, CDR2 FQGNSA.

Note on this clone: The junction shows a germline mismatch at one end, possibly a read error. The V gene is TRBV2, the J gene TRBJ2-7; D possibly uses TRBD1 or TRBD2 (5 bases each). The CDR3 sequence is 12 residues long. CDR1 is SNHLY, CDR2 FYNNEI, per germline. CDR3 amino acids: CASRSDGADRHF. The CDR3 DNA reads TGTGCCAGCCGATCTGACGGGGCCGACCGGCACTTC.

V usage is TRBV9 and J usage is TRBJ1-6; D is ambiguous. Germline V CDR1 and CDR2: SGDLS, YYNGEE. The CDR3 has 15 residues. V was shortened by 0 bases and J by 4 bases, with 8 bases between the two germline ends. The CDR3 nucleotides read TGTGCCAGCAGCGTAGATCCCTTTTATAATTCACCCCTCCACTTT. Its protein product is CASSVDPFYNSPLHF. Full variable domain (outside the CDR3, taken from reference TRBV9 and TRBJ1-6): DSGVTQTPKHLITATGQRVTLRCSPRSGDLSVYWYQQSLDQGLQFLIQYYNGEERAKGNILERFSAQQFPDLHSELNLSSLELGDSALYFCASSVDPFYNSPLHFGNGTRLTVT.

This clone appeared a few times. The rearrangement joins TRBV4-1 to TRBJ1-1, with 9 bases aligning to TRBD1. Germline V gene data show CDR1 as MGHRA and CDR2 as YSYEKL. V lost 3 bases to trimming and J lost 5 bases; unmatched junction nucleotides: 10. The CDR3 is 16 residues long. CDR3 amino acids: CASSHNTRDRVTEAFF. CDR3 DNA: TGCGCCAGCAGCCACAATACACGGGACAGGGTAACTGAAGCTTTCTTT.

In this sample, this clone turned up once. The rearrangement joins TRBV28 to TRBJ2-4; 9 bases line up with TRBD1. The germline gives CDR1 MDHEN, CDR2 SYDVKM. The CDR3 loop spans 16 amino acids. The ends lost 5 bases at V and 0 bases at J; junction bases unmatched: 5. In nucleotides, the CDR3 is TGTGCCAGCAGTCTGAACAGGGGGCTAGCCAAAAACATTCAGTACTTC. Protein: CASSLNRGLAKNIQYF.

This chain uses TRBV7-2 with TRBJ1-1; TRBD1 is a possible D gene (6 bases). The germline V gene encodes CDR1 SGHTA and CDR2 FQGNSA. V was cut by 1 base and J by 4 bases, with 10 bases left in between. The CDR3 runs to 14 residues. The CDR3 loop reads CASSLGQVSTEAFF. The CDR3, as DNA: TGTGCCAGCAGCTTAGGACAGGTGAGCACTGAAGCTTTCTTT.

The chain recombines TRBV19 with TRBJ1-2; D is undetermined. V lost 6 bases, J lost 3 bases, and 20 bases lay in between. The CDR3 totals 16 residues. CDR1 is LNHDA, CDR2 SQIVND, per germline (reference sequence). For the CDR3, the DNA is TGTGCCAGTAGAACGGCGCACGGCTCCCGCGACTATGGCTACACCTTC. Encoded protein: CASRTAHGSRDYGYTF.

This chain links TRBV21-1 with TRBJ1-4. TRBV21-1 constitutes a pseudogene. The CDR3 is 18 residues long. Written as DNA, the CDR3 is TGTGCCAGCACTCCAGAGCCCCGGAGGGTTGCAACTAATGAAAAACTGTTTTTT. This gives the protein CASTPEPRRVATNEKLFF.

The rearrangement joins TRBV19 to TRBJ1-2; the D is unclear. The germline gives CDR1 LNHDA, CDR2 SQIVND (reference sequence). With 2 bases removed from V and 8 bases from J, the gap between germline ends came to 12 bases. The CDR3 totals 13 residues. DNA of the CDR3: TGTGCCAGTAGTATACTGGGCGGCCCCGGCTACACCTTC. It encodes CASSILGGPGYTF. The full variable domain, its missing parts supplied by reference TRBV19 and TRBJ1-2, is DGGITQSPKYLFRKEGQNVTLSCEQNLNHDAMYWYRQDPGQGLRLIYYSQIVNDFQKGDIAEGYSVSREKKESFPLTVTSAQKNPTAFYLCASSILGGPGYTFGSGTRLTVV.